The 17 T cell receptor beta chains below were found in one sample sequenced in a study of post-analysis software for immune sequencing data. For these receptors, no antigen is known. Carried by the TCR beta cDNA libraries were unique molecular identifiers. TCRdb passed the PCR reads through MiXCR, listing each CDR3 protein once. The table has about 680,000 distinct CDR3 sequences, roughly three fifths seen once. Study-wide results and caveats: The five TRBV segments detected at higher frequency in patients than in controls included TRBV5-6, TRBV5-1 and TRBV20-1.

The sample was blood. The receptor source for this set is a girl aged 2-10 years with multiple sclerosis.

This clonotype was observed a handful of times. The J gene is TRBJ2-1, the V gene TRBV5-6; 10 positions agree with TRBD2. Germline values: CDR1 SGHDT, CDR2 YYEEEE. This CDR3 has 15 amino acids. V shed 2 bases, J shed 7 bases, and the junction held 6 bases outside the gene matches. CDR3 amino acids: CASSLAGGPRNEQFF. The CDR3 DNA sequence: TGTGCCAGCAGCTTAGCGGGGGGGCCGAGGAATGAGCAGTTCTTC.

V usage is TRBV6-5 and J usage is TRBJ1-2, with D perhaps matching TRBD1 (6 bases). Trimming cost V 5 bases and J 4 bases, with 17 bases left between them. The CDR3 length is 15 residues. CDR1 MNHEY and CDR2 SVGAGI come from the germline V gene. The CDR3 is CASSRSAGAVYGYTF. As DNA, the CDR3 is TGTGCCAGCAGTCGATCGGCAGGGGCCGTCTATGGCTACACCTTC.

This CDR3 is CASSRFGGTFGTNEQFF. The CDR3, as DNA: TGCGCCAGCAGCCGCTTCGGGGGGACTTTTGGAACCAATGAGCAGTTCTTC. The V gene is TRBV4-3, the J gene TRBJ2-1; 7 bases agree with TRBD2. This CDR3 is 17 amino acids long. J gave up 6 bases and V 4 bases, and 15 bases lay outside the gene matches. Per germline, CDR1 LGHNA and CDR2 YSLEER.

The chain employs TRBV7-6 and TRBJ2-3, with 10 bases fitting TRBD2. J lost 4 bases, V lost 4 bases, and 8 bases had no gene match. Per germline, CDR1 SGHVS and CDR2 FNYEAQ. The CDR3 runs 16 residues. CDR3 amino acids: CASSSLAGTAADTQYF. In DNA, the CDR3 is TGTGCCAGCAGCTCACTAGCGGGAACCGCAGCAGATACGCAGTATTTT.

This sequence joins TRBV6-5 and TRBJ1-1; D remains unclear. CDR3 size: 12 residues. The V and J ends lost 7 bases and 9 bases respectively, with 15 bases between them. Germline-derived CDR1 and CDR2 are MNHEY and SVGAGI. CDR3 DNA sequence: TGTGCCAGCACTTCGGTCGGGAGTCAAGCTTTCTTT. It encodes CASTSVGSQAFF.

This clonotype was recorded a few times. V gene TRBV2 combines with J gene TRBJ2-1; no clear D. This CDR3 comprises 12 residues. The germline V and J ends were trimmed by 6 bases and 9 bases, with 12 bases remaining between them. Germline assignment: CDR1 SNHLY and CDR2 FYNNEI. CDR3 bases: TGTGCCAGCAGCACCTTTAGGGCTGAGCAGTTCTTC. The encoded protein is CASSTFRAEQFF.

This chain joins TRBV6-2 or TRBV6-3 and TRBJ1-1; possibly TRBD1 for D (5 bases). This CDR3 has 14 amino acids. Germline CDR1 reads MNHEY; CDR2 reads SVGEGT. Trimming took off 7 bases at V and 0 bases at J, with 12 bases between the two ends. The CDR3 loop reads CASNPGRMNTEAFF. CDR3 nucleotides: TGTGCCAGCAATCCGGGACGCATGAACACTGAAGCTTTCTTT.

V usage is TRBV7-9 and J usage is TRBJ2-5; D ambiguous. The CDR3 totals 11 residues. The germline gives CDR1 SEHNR, CDR2 FQNEAQ (reference sequence). Trimming cost V 1 base and J 9 bases, with 6 bases left between them. This CDR3 is CASSLESAQYF. The DNA for the CDR3 is TGTGCCAGCAGCTTAGAGTCGGCCCAGTACTTC.

This chain connects TRBV28 to TRBJ2-1; possible D gene TRBD2, 6 bases. The CDR3 loop spans 17 amino acids. Germline CDR1 and CDR2: MDHEN and SYDVKM. V was clipped by 7 bases and J by 7 bases, with 26 bases between them. The CDR3 nucleotides read TGTGCCAGCACCGTCGGAGGGGCGACCCCCAGGTGGAATGAGCAGTTCTTC. Its translation is CASTVGGATPRWNEQFF.

This clonotype was observed a few times. This chain connects TRBV6-2 or TRBV6-3 to TRBJ2-4; 8 bases align to TRBD2. The CDR3 has 18 amino acids. Per the germline V gene, CDR1 is MNHEY and CDR2 is SVGEGT. With 0 bases clipped from V and 3 bases from J, the junction kept 10 bases outside the gene matches. CDR3 amino acids: CASSYSIPREAYKNIQYF. In DNA form, the CDR3 reads TGTGCCAGCAGTTACTCGATTCCGCGGGAGGCCTACAAAAACATTCAGTACTTC.

The rearrangement links TRBV3-1 to TRBJ2-5; 12 bases match TRBD2. V shed 4 bases, J shed 7 bases, and the junction held 22 bases outside the gene matches. There are 20 residues in the CDR3. The germline V gene encodes CDR1 LGHDT and CDR2 YNNKEL (reference sequence). The CDR3 spells CASSPGTGRFTSGRLLTQYF. The CDR3 DNA sequence: TGTGCCAGCAGCCCGGGGACAGGGCGCTTCACTAGCGGGAGGCTCTTGACCCAGTACTTC.

This clonotype showed up just a few times. The CDR3 spells CATPWGGTSTYEQYF. CDR3 coding DNA: TGTGCCACCCCTTGGGGGGGGACTAGTACCTACGAGCAGTACTTC. The chain uses TRBV28 and TRBJ2-7, with 8 nucleotides matching TRBD2. V dropped 10 bases and J dropped 2; count of bases not matched to a gene: 13. Germline CDR1 reads MDHEN; CDR2 reads SYDVKM. This CDR3 spans 15 amino acids.

The chain joins TRBV4-2 to TRBJ2-7; D perhaps matches TRBD2 (6 bases). V was shortened by 0 bases and J by 0 bases, with 15 bases between the two germline ends. Germline assignment: CDR1 LGHNA and CDR2 YNFKEQ. The CDR3 sequence is 17 residues long. CDR3 protein: CASSQDPTGTGSYEQYF. CDR3 nucleotides: TGTGCCAGCAGCCAAGACCCGACCGGGACTGGCTCCTACGAGCAGTACTTC.

This rearrangement joins TRBV20-1 to TRBJ2-1, with 7 nucleotides matching TRBD1. CDR3 size: 14 residues. V was clipped by 3 bases and J by 3 bases; unmatched bases: 5. From germline, CDR1 is DFQATT and CDR2 SNEGSKA (reference sequence). CDR3 amino acids: CSARDRTGYNEQFF. The CDR3 coding sequence is TGCAGTGCTAGGGACCGGACAGGCTACAATGAGCAGTTCTTC.

This clonotype was detected a few times. A junction end diverges from the germline sequence, so it may reflect a read error. The V call is TRBV27, the J call TRBJ2-1, with TRBD2 identical over 7 bases. This CDR3 has 15 residues. The germline V gene encodes CDR1 MNHEY and CDR2 SMNVEV (reference sequence). DNA of the CDR3: TGTGCCAGCAGTTCACCATTCAGGGAGCGGGATGAGCAGTTCTTT. This translates into CASSSPFRERDEQFF.

This clonotype has just a few counts. The J gene is TRBJ2-7, the V gene TRBV12-3 or TRBV12-4, with 7 bases aligning to TRBD1. The CDR3 runs 14 residues. V lost 5 bases, J lost 0 bases, and 4 bases stayed unmatched. This CDR3 is CASSTGTASYEQYF. The DNA for the CDR3 is TGTGCCAGCAGTACCGGGACAGCCTCCTACGAGCAGTACTTC.

The rearrangement joins TRBV12-3 or TRBV12-4 to TRBJ2-1, with D uncertain. The CDR3 extends over 15 amino acids. The ends were cut back, 5 bases at V and 1 base at J, with 12 bases in the middle. The CDR3 DNA is TGTGCCAGCAGTCCCCCCGGGCGGTCCTACAATGAGCAGTTCTTC. Translation gives CASSPPGRSYNEQFF.